The sequence of this TCR beta chain was determined in a study of cytomegalovirus exposure and HLA in healthy donors. Study results and limitations: The authors later found most CMV-associated TCR beta chains appeared HLA-restricted. Researchers reported that a few CMV-associated chains were confirmed in vitro as CMV antigen-specific. Certain sequence variants were highly shared and formed a cluster, and this cluster was likely a sequencing artifact.

As for this clone: The antigen is unknown.

CDR3 length equals 14 residues. Germline V CDR1 and CDR2: SGHVS, FNYEAQ. Between the trimmed V and J ends, which lost 1 base and 4 bases, there was a span of 8 bases. The PCR contained 60 Vbeta and 13 Jbeta primers. The method was immunoSEQ multiplex PCR; TCRdb's version includes in-frame clones alone and lacks a portion of them. Of roughly 200,000 clones in the sample, about 89% were seen once. This sequence was found in a young woman in good health and CMV-seronegative. The sequenced sample consisted of PBMCs. The chain is built from TRBV7-6 and TRBJ1-3; no firm D call. CDR3 region: CASSLGEYGNTIYF. The CDR3 nucleotides are TGTGCCAGCAGCTTAGGGGAGTACGGAAACACCATATATTTT. The full variable domain, completed using reference TRBV7-6 and TRBJ1-3, is GAGVSQSPRYKVTKRGQDVALRCDPISGHVSLYWYRQALGQGPEFLTYFNYEAQQDKSGLPNDRFSAERPEGSISTLTIQRTEQRDSAMYRCASSLGEYGNTIYFGEGSWLTVV.